These T cell receptor beta chains were read from a single sample in a study of cytomegalovirus exposure and HLA in healthy donors. Method: immunoSEQ multiplex PCR; TCRdb's copy keeps in-frame clones and lacks some. This sample has 150,000 to 250,000 clones, with more than 65% found just once. What was sequenced was PBMCs. The receptors originated from a woman aged 25 to 45 in good health and CMV-seropositive. CDR3s include the opening cysteine and the closing phenylalanine or tryptophan. Fields, in order: CDR3 DNA, CDR3 protein, D gene, V gene, CDR3 length, clone size, J gene. A D gene is named only where the DNA matches it firmly. For some rows the clone size is stated as once, few or many, or as a class when expanded; others skip it.

CDR3nt: TGCGCCAGCAGCTATTCCGCTAGCGGGAGTAGTCGTGGCACAGATACGCAGTATTTT
CDR3aa: CASSYSASGSSRGTDTQYF
d_gene: TRBD2
v_gene: TRBV5-1
len: 19
abundance: -
j_gene: TRBJ2-3

CDR3nt: TGTGCCAGCAGCTCGGTCCGGGACAGGACATACAATGAGCAGTTCTTC
CDR3aa: CASSSVRDRTYNEQFF
d_gene: TRBD1
v_gene: TRBV7-9
len: 16
abundance: -
j_gene: TRBJ2-1

CDR3nt: TGTGCCAGTTGGACTAGCGGGAGGGTTGGCGGGGAGCTGTTTTTT
CDR3aa: CASWTSGRVGGELFF
d_gene: TRBD2
v_gene: TRBV19
len: 15
abundance: -
j_gene: TRBJ2-2

CDR3nt: TGTGCCACCAGCAGAGGGGTTTGGACAGGGGGTGGTCAGCCCCAGCATTTT
CDR3aa: CATSRGVWTGGGQPQHF
d_gene: TRBD1
v_gene: TRBV15
len: 17
abundance: -
j_gene: TRBJ1-5

CDR3nt: TGCAGCACGGGACTAGCGGGAGATCAGGCCTACAATGAGCAGTTCTTC
CDR3aa: CSTGLAGDQAYNEQFF
d_gene: TRBD2
v_gene: TRBV29-1
len: 16
abundance: -
j_gene: TRBJ2-1

CDR3nt: TGTGCCAGCAGCTCCCCCCAGGGGAACTATGGCTACACCTTC
CDR3aa: CASSSPQGNYGYTF
d_gene: -
v_gene: TRBV5-4
len: 14
abundance: -
j_gene: TRBJ1-2

CDR3nt: TGTGCCAGCAGTCTTTCCAGGTGGCAGGGCCCCAATGAGCAGTTCTTC
CDR3aa: CASSLSRWQGPNEQFF
d_gene: -
v_gene: TRBV28
len: 16
abundance: -
j_gene: TRBJ2-1

CDR3nt: TGCGCCAGCAGCTTCCTGACAGGGTCTGACTACGAGCAGTACTTC
CDR3aa: CASSFLTGSDYEQYF
d_gene: TRBD1
v_gene: TRBV5-1
len: 15
abundance: -
j_gene: TRBJ2-7

CDR3nt: TGTGCCAGCAGTCCTACTAGCGGGAGAATCTACGAGCAGTACTTC
CDR3aa: CASSPTSGRIYEQYF
d_gene: TRBD2
v_gene: TRBV28
len: 15
abundance: once
j_gene: TRBJ2-7

CDR3nt: TGTGCCAGCAGCCCCTCTGGGGTAGCGGGAGCGTACGAGCAGTACTTC
CDR3aa: CASSPSGVAGAYEQYF
d_gene: TRBD2
v_gene: TRBV11-2
len: 16
abundance: once
j_gene: TRBJ2-7

CDR3nt: TGTGCCAGCATCCCCAGGGGAATTCCCGAGGGCGAGCAGTACTTC
CDR3aa: CASIPRGIPEGEQYF
d_gene: -
v_gene: TRBV28
len: 15
abundance: -
j_gene: TRBJ2-7

CDR3nt: TGTGCCAGCAGCTTAGGAGCGGGAGGAAGGGAGCAGTACTTC
CDR3aa: CASSLGAGGREQYF
d_gene: TRBD2
v_gene: TRBV11-2
len: 14
abundance: few
j_gene: TRBJ2-7

CDR3nt: TGTGCCAGCAGTTTTCTAGCGGGAGCGGAAGAGCAGTACTTC
CDR3aa: CASSFLAGAEEQYF
d_gene: TRBD2
v_gene: TRBV27
len: 14
abundance: -
j_gene: TRBJ2-7

CDR3nt: TGTGCCAGCAGCTTGAGTGCGTCGGGACAGGGGTATGAGCAGTTCTTC
CDR3aa: CASSLSASGQGYEQFF
d_gene: TRBD1
v_gene: TRBV7-9
len: 16
abundance: -
j_gene: TRBJ2-1

CDR3nt: TGTGCCCAAGTCCGGGAGGTGGCAGATACGCAGTATTTT
CDR3aa: CAQVREVADTQYF
d_gene: TRBD2
v_gene: TRBV2
len: 13
abundance: once
j_gene: TRBJ2-3

CDR3nt: TGCGCCAGCAGCCCGGCGGTGCAGGGGAATGAGCAGTTCTTC
CDR3aa: CASSPAVQGNEQFF
d_gene: -
v_gene: TRBV5-1
len: 14
abundance: -
j_gene: TRBJ2-1

CDR3nt: TGTGCCATCAGTGTCGGGGGAAGCACTGAAGCTTTCTTT
CDR3aa: CAISVGGSTEAFF
d_gene: -
v_gene: TRBV10-3
len: 13
abundance: -
j_gene: TRBJ1-1

CDR3nt: TGTGCCAGCAGCTTGGCCCTGGCTGATGGCTACACCTTC
CDR3aa: CASSLALADGYTF
d_gene: -
v_gene: TRBV5-4
len: 13
abundance: -
j_gene: TRBJ1-2

CDR3nt: TGTGCCAGCAGCTTACAGGGAAGTCAGCCCCAGCATTTT
CDR3aa: CASSLQGSQPQHF
d_gene: -
v_gene: TRBV5-4
len: 13
abundance: -
j_gene: TRBJ1-5

CDR3nt: TGTGCCAGCAGCACTTTTCGGAGGGGCACAGTTAATGAAAAACTGTTTTTT
CDR3aa: CASSTFRRGTVNEKLFF
d_gene: -
v_gene: TRBV5-6
len: 17
abundance: -
j_gene: TRBJ1-4

CDR3nt: TGTGCCAGCAGTGAGTCCGACTACGAGCAGTACTTC
CDR3aa: CASSESDYEQYF
d_gene: -
v_gene: TRBV6-5
len: 12
abundance: -
j_gene: TRBJ2-7

CDR3nt: TGTGCCAGCAGCCGGATCGGACAGGAGAACACTGAAGCTTTCTTT
CDR3aa: CASSRIGQENTEAFF
d_gene: TRBD1
v_gene: TRBV5-6
len: 15
abundance: few
j_gene: TRBJ1-1

CDR3nt: TGCGCCAGCAGTTCGATGACTAGAGTTAAGGATGAGCAGTTCTTC
CDR3aa: CASSSMTRVKDEQFF
d_gene: -
v_gene: TRBV5-1
len: 15
abundance: -
j_gene: TRBJ2-1

CDR3nt: TGTGCCAGCAGCTTTGCGGGAGGAGAGACCCAGTACTTC
CDR3aa: CASSFAGGETQYF
d_gene: TRBD2
v_gene: TRBV5-6
len: 13
abundance: -
j_gene: TRBJ2-5

CDR3nt: TGTGCCACACGGCGGGACCCTATGTCTGGAAACACCATATATTTT
CDR3aa: CATRRDPMSGNTIYF
d_gene: -
v_gene: TRBV6-5
len: 15
abundance: once
j_gene: TRBJ1-3

CDR3nt: TGTGCCAGTAGTCAATCGGAAGGGGCCCTACCATCATGGGAGCCCCAGCATTTT
CDR3aa: CASSQSEGALPSWEPQHF
d_gene: -
v_gene: TRBV19
len: 18
abundance: -
j_gene: TRBJ1-5

CDR3nt: TGTGCCAGCAGTACTACGAATATGAACACTGAAGCTTTCTTT
CDR3aa: CASSTTNMNTEAFF
d_gene: -
v_gene: TRBV6-6
len: 14
abundance: -
j_gene: TRBJ1-1

CDR3nt: TGTGCCAGCAGTGACAGGGGGGACTATGGCTACACCTTC
CDR3aa: CASSDRGDYGYTF
d_gene: TRBD1
v_gene: TRBV2
len: 13
abundance: -
j_gene: TRBJ1-2

CDR3nt: TGTGCCAGCAGCTTAGCGAGGAGGACAGGCGTCTCCTACGAGCAGTACTTC
CDR3aa: CASSLARRTGVSYEQYF
d_gene: TRBD1
v_gene: TRBV7-9
len: 17
abundance: -
j_gene: TRBJ2-7

CDR3nt: TGTGCCAGCAGCTTAGAAGGCAGGCTCTCGCATCAGCCCCAGCATTTT
CDR3aa: CASSLEGRLSHQPQHF
d_gene: -
v_gene: TRBV7-8
len: 16
abundance: -
j_gene: TRBJ1-5

CDR3nt: TGTGCCAGCAGAGCGGACAGTCAATCCAACACCATATATTTT
CDR3aa: CASRADSQSNTIYF
d_gene: -
v_gene: TRBV6-1
len: 14
abundance: -
j_gene: TRBJ1-3

CDR3nt: TGCGCCAGCAGCCAAGATAGGGGGAACACCGGGGAGCTGTTTTTT
CDR3aa: CASSQDRGNTGELFF
d_gene: -
v_gene: TRBV4-1
len: 15
abundance: -
j_gene: TRBJ2-2

CDR3nt: TGTGCCAGCAGCCCAGACAGGGCGGGCTACACCTTC
CDR3aa: CASSPDRAGYTF
d_gene: TRBD1
v_gene: TRBV5-4
len: 12
abundance: once
j_gene: TRBJ1-2

CDR3nt: TGTGCCAGCAGTTACACAGACAGGGCCGGCCAGCCCCAGCATTTT
CDR3aa: CASSYTDRAGQPQHF
d_gene: TRBD1
v_gene: TRBV6-6
len: 15
abundance: few
j_gene: TRBJ1-5

CDR3nt: TGTGCCAGCAGTGATTATAGCAATCAGCCCCAGCATTTT
CDR3aa: CASSDYSNQPQHF
d_gene: -
v_gene: TRBV6-1
len: 13
abundance: few
j_gene: TRBJ1-5

CDR3nt: TGCAGCGTTGAGGCAGGGCCAGGAGAAAAACTGTTTTTT
CDR3aa: CSVEAGPGEKLFF
d_gene: -
v_gene: TRBV29-1
len: 13
abundance: -
j_gene: TRBJ1-4

CDR3nt: TGTGCCAGCAGTTACCCCAGGACAGGGAGAGGGACCCAGTACTTC
CDR3aa: CASSYPRTGRGTQYF
d_gene: TRBD1
v_gene: TRBV6-5
len: 15
abundance: -
j_gene: TRBJ2-5

CDR3nt: TGTGCCAGCACCTCTAGCGGTTACGCCTATACGCAGTATTTT
CDR3aa: CASTSSGYAYTQYF
d_gene: TRBD2
v_gene: TRBV28
len: 14
abundance: few
j_gene: TRBJ2-3

CDR3nt: TGCGCCAGCAGCTTGATGGCAGGAGGGGACTATGGCTACACCTTC
CDR3aa: CASSLMAGGDYGYTF
d_gene: -
v_gene: TRBV5-1
len: 15
abundance: once
j_gene: TRBJ1-2

CDR3nt: TGTGCCAGCAGTTTAGGATCCAGGGCGGATTACGAGCAGTACTTC
CDR3aa: CASSLGSRADYEQYF
d_gene: -
v_gene: TRBV27
len: 15
abundance: -
j_gene: TRBJ2-7

CDR3nt: TGTGCCAGCAGCGTAGTATGGGGGGACAATGAGCAGTTCTTC
CDR3aa: CASSVVWGDNEQFF
d_gene: -
v_gene: TRBV9
len: 14
abundance: -
j_gene: TRBJ2-1

CDR3nt: TGCAGTGCTGGACAGGGCAATGGCTACACCTTC
CDR3aa: CSAGQGNGYTF
d_gene: TRBD1
v_gene: TRBV20-1
len: 11
abundance: -
j_gene: TRBJ1-2

CDR3nt: TGTGCCAGCAGTGGGTTCTATGGGAGAATCTCCTACGAGCAGTACTTC
CDR3aa: CASSGFYGRISYEQYF
d_gene: -
v_gene: TRBV2
len: 16
abundance: -
j_gene: TRBJ2-7

CDR3nt: TGTGCCAGCACCAAAGGCAGGGGCTACAACGAGCAGTACTTC
CDR3aa: CASTKGRGYNEQYF
d_gene: -
v_gene: TRBV6-5
len: 14
abundance: -
j_gene: TRBJ2-7

CDR3nt: TGTGCCAGCACCCAGGTCCTCGGCACAGATACGCAGTATTTT
CDR3aa: CASTQVLGTDTQYF
d_gene: -
v_gene: TRBV2
len: 14
abundance: -
j_gene: TRBJ2-3

CDR3nt: TGTGCCACCAGCAGAGAAAGGGGAATTCGCAGTGGGACCGGGGAGCTGTTTTTT
CDR3aa: CATSRERGIRSGTGELFF
d_gene: -
v_gene: TRBV15
len: 18
abundance: -
j_gene: TRBJ2-2

CDR3nt: TGTGCCAGCAGTTTAAAAGGCGGGACTGAAGCTTTCTTT
CDR3aa: CASSLKGGTEAFF
d_gene: -
v_gene: TRBV5-6
len: 13
abundance: -
j_gene: TRBJ1-1

CDR3nt: TGTGCCAGCAGCTTAGGACTAGCGGCTATCACAGATACGCAGTATTTT
CDR3aa: CASSLGLAAITDTQYF
d_gene: TRBD2
v_gene: TRBV7-9
len: 16
abundance: -
j_gene: TRBJ2-3

CDR3nt: TGTGCCAGCAGTGGAGCCGGGACAGGGGTTTCCGAGCAGTACTTC
CDR3aa: CASSGAGTGVSEQYF
d_gene: TRBD1
v_gene: TRBV25-1
len: 15
abundance: -
j_gene: TRBJ2-7

CDR3nt: TGCAGCCTGTTGGTTGCGGGAGGAGTCCTCTACAATGAGCAGTTCTTC
CDR3aa: CSLLVAGGVLYNEQFF
d_gene: TRBD2
v_gene: TRBV29-1
len: 16
abundance: -
j_gene: TRBJ2-1

CDR3nt: TGTGCCAGCAGCTTAGGAGGGTCGGGCAATCAGCCCCAGCATTTT
CDR3aa: CASSLGGSGNQPQHF
d_gene: -
v_gene: TRBV7-9
len: 15
abundance: few
j_gene: TRBJ1-5

CDR3nt: TGTGCCAGCAGCTTAGGGGACAACTTGCCCTACGAGCAGTACTTC
CDR3aa: CASSLGDNLPYEQYF
d_gene: -
v_gene: TRBV7-9
len: 15
abundance: once
j_gene: TRBJ2-7

CDR3nt: TGTGCCAGCAAGGCGGGAGGAACCTACGAGCAGTACTTC
CDR3aa: CASKAGGTYEQYF
d_gene: TRBD2
v_gene: TRBV2
len: 13
abundance: few
j_gene: TRBJ2-7

CDR3nt: TGCGCCAGCGGGGGACAGGGGCCCCCTTACGTGGGGGAGCAGTACTTC
CDR3aa: CASGGQGPPYVGEQYF
d_gene: TRBD1
v_gene: TRBV10-1
len: 16
abundance: -
j_gene: TRBJ2-7

CDR3nt: TGTGCCTGGAGATCCCCCAGGGGCGGAAACACCGGGGAGCTGTTTTTT
CDR3aa: CAWRSPRGGNTGELFF
d_gene: -
v_gene: TRBV30
len: 16
abundance: once
j_gene: TRBJ2-2